The subject of this entry is one T cell receptor (beta chain). No antigen is known for it. These data belong to a study of shared clonotypes between healthy human individuals. Whole-study context: Used for every donor were three CD4 naive, three CD4 memory, two CD8 naive and one CD8 memory plate. Study findings and constraints: It was anticipated that sequencing depth would influence how many clonotypes donors shared. Some naive CD4 clonotypes, 4% to 6%, turned up in common across several donors. Non-shared clonotypes had lower generation probabilities than clonotypes shared by all four sorted-subset donors.

Some clones are missing from TCRdb's copy, which holds only in-frame ones; the method was immunoSEQ multiplex PCR. The sample shows nearly 1 million clones, less than 85% of them seen only once. The material sequenced was memory CD4+ T cells sorted from blood. The subset is: CD45RA-negative fraction. The receptor was derived from a man aged 18 to 35 in good health.

CDR3 sequence (DNA): TGTGCCAGCAGCTCGGGGCAACAGCCCCAGCATTTT. It codes for CASSSGQQPQHF. J is TRBJ1-5 and V is TRBV7-9, with D possibly being TRBD1 (5 bases). The CDR3 totals 12 residues. Trimming took 4 bases from V and 7 from J, leaving 8 bases between them. Germline CDR1 SEHNR, CDR2 FQNEAQ (reference sequence).